Presented here are 14 T cell receptor beta chains from one specimen sequenced in a study of technical replicates of blood from several donors. Libraries were prepared by immunoSEQ multiplex PCR; TCRdb keeps only in-frame clonotypes and omits some of them. The sample shows about 94,000 clones, roughly 95% of them seen only once. Sequenced input: T cells isolated from PBMCs. Receptors were obtained from a human donor in good health.

The chain combines TRBV7-8 with TRBJ2-1, with 11 nucleotides matching TRBD2. The CDR3 length is 16 residues. In germline, CDR1 is SGHVS, CDR2 FQNEAQ. J was trimmed by 4 bases and V by 5 bases; bases with no gene match: 7. In DNA form, the CDR3 reads TGTGCCAGCAGCCCGACCCGGACTAGCGGGTACAATGAGCAGTTCTTC. Translation: CASSPTRTSGYNEQFF. The whole variable domain, remainder taken from reference TRBV7-8 and TRBJ2-1, is GAGVSQSPRYKVAKRGQDVALRCDPISGHVSLFWYQQALGQGPEFLTYFQNEAQLDKSGLPSDRFFAERPEGSVSTLKIQRTQQEDSAVYLCASSPTRTSGYNEQFFGPGTRLTVL.

The chain employs TRBV27 and TRBJ2-1; TRBD2 is a possible D gene (6 bases). The V gene lost 6 bases and the J gene lost 4 bases, with 16 bases spanning the gap. The germline V gene encodes CDR1 MNHEY and CDR2 SMNVEV (reference sequence). CDR3 size: 15 residues. The CDR3 loop reads CASRNLGTRYNEQFF. The DNA for the CDR3 is TGTGCCAGCAGGAACTTAGGGACTCGTTACAATGAGCAGTTCTTC.

The rearrangement links TRBV4-1 to TRBJ2-7, with D unclear. Trimming took 3 bases from V and 0 from J, leaving 3 bases between them. CDR1 is MGHRA and CDR2 is YSYEKL in the germline V gene. The CDR3 runs 12 residues. The CDR3 region is CASSQSSYEQYF. CDR3 sequence (DNA): TGCGCCAGCAGCCAGAGCTCCTACGAGCAGTACTTC.

This clone was recorded once. The rearrangement links TRBV2 to TRBJ1-3; the D is unclear. CDR3 length: 16 residues. Deletions cut 4 bases from V and 0 bases from J, with 13 bases between. CDR1 and CDR2 from the germline V gene are SNHLY and FYNNEI. This CDR3 reads CASSVEQPNSGNTIYF. CDR3 sequence (DNA): TGTGCCAGCAGTGTGGAACAGCCGAACTCTGGAAACACCATATATTTT.

The rearrangement uses TRBV28 and TRBJ2-3, with D perhaps TRBD1 (6 bases). The length of the CDR3 is 15 residues. Deletions cut 8 bases from V and 5 bases from J, with 20 bases between. Germline V gene data show CDR1 as MDHEN and CDR2 as SYDVKM. CDR3 loop: CASDRIGGVVDTQYF. In nucleotides, the CDR3 is TGTGCCAGCGACCGAATAGGGGGAGTCGTAGATACGCAGTATTTT.

The V gene is TRBV2, the J gene TRBJ2-1; possible D gene TRBD2, 5 bases. Deletions cut 6 bases from V and 6 bases from J, with 9 bases between. The V gene's germline CDR1 is SNHLY and CDR2 FYNNEI. The CDR3 contains 12 residues. The DNA of the CDR3 is TGTGCCAGCAGCGGACGGGGCAATGAGCAGTTCTTC. It is translated as CASSGRGNEQFF.

CDR3 amino acids: CASAQDRLSGYTF. The DNA of the CDR3 is TGTGCCAGCGCCCAGGACAGGCTCTCCGGCTACACCTTC. V is TRBV27 and J is TRBJ1-2; 7 bases fit TRBD1. Germline loops: CDR1 MNHEY, CDR2 SMNVEV (reference sequence). The CDR3 is 13 residues long. The V segment lost 8 bases and the J segment 8 bases; nucleotides outside the gene matches: 11.

This chain uses TRBV4-1 with TRBJ1-1, with TRBD1 matching over 9 bases. The CDR3 contains 19 residues. Germline loops: CDR1 MGHRA, CDR2 YSYEKL. The V and J ends lost 5 bases and 1 base, in that order; junction bases with no gene match: 17. The chain's CDR3 is CASSLVPSSDRGENTEAFF. In DNA form, the CDR3 reads TGCGCCAGCAGCTTAGTGCCCAGTTCGGACAGGGGTGAGAACACTGAAGCTTTCTTT.

This clone occurred once. CDR3 DNA sequence: TGCGCCAGGAAACTAACAGGAGACGGGGGGACCCAGTACTTC. It is translated as CARKLTGDGGTQYF. This chain links TRBV23-1 with TRBJ2-5; perhaps TRBD2 as D (6 bases). Being an ORF, TRBV23-1 has a function that is uncertain. The CDR3 has 14 amino acids. Trimming took 9 bases from V and 7 from J, leaving 21 bases between them.

This chain uses TRBV29-1 with TRBJ1-5; 9 nucleotides match TRBD1. This CDR3 spans 14 amino acids. Germline CDR1 and CDR2: SQVTM and ANQGSEA. V shed 3 bases, J shed 2 bases, and the junction held 2 bases outside the gene matches. The CDR3 DNA is TGCAGCGTTGAGGGACAGGGAGGCAATCAGCCCCAGCATTTT. Protein: CSVEGQGGNQPQHF.

A word on this clone: At one end the junction does not follow the germline gene, possibly because of a read error. DNA of the CDR3: TGTGCTAGCAGCTTATCCTTAGGGGCGCACGAGCAGTACTTC. It codes for CASSLSLGAHEQYF. The chain is built from TRBV7-7 and TRBJ2-7; possible D gene TRBD1, 5 bases. The CDR3 has 14 residues. The germline V gene encodes CDR1 SSHAT and CDR2 FNYEAQ (reference sequence).

V gene TRBV4-2 combines with J gene TRBJ1-2; 7 bases are a match to TRBD1. The V segment lost 3 bases and the J segment 1 base; nucleotides outside the gene matches: 8. This CDR3 has 16 amino acids. Germline V CDR1 and CDR2: LGHNA, YNFKEQ. The CDR3 DNA sequence: TGTGCCAGCAGCCAGACAGGGAATGGACGTAACTATGGCTACACCTTC. Encoded protein: CASSQTGNGRNYGYTF.

The rearrangement joins TRBV11-2 to TRBJ1-3; no clear D. Trimming shortened V by 2 bases and J by 4 bases, and 15 bases separated the two germline ends. The germline CDR1 and CDR2 sequences are SGHAT and FQNNGV. The CDR3 runs 16 residues. The CDR3 coding sequence is TGTGCCAGCAGCTTAAGAAGGGTGGGAGAAGGAAACACCATATATTTT. Its translation is CASSLRRVGEGNTIYF.

The J gene is TRBJ1-4, the V gene TRBV2, with D hard to call. The CDR3 runs to 12 residues. V shed 4 bases and J shed 7 bases, with 7 bases lying between them. The germline CDR1 and CDR2 sequences are SNHLY and FYNNEI. The CDR3 nucleotides read TGTGCCAGCAGTGCTGAGATTGAAAAACTGTTTTTT. Encoded protein: CASSAEIEKLFF. Full variable domain (remainder filled in from reference TRBV2 and TRBJ1-4): EPEVTQTPSHQVTQMGQEVILRCVPISNHLYFYWYRQILGQKVEFLVSFYNNEISEKSEIFDDQFSVERPDGSNFTLKIRSTKLEDSAMYFCASSAEIEKLFFGSGTQLSVL.